One sample yielded the 27 T cell receptor beta chains listed below, sequenced in a study of T cells in Graves' hyperthyroidism and ophthalmopathy. TCR beta CDR3 sequences were amplified from RNA transcripts. The primer set for the first-round RT-PCR of the TCR CDR3 was HTBI. TCRdb ran MiXCR on the multiplex PCR reads and lists one entry per CDR3 protein. The sample contains around 300,000 distinct CDR3 sequences, roughly 18% of which appear only once. The sequenced material came from blood. These receptors were taken from a man aged 50-59 years with Graves' ophthalmopathy.

The table lists this clonotype with a few counts. The chain recombines TRBV13 with TRBJ2-4; no clear D. Germline lookup yields CDR1 PRHDT and CDR2 FYEKMQ (reference sequence). V lost 2 bases, J lost 0 bases, and 11 bases lay in between. This CDR3 is built from 16 residues. The CDR3 here is CASSLNGAGAKNIQYF. Here the CDR3 DNA reads TGTGCCAGCAGCTTAAACGGAGCCGGAGCCAAAAACATTCAGTACTTC.

In this sample, this clonotype turned up many times. CDR3 DNA: TGTGCCAGCAGTGTGGAGGGGGGCACTGAAGCTTTCTTT. Its translation: CASSVEGGTEAFF. The chain employs TRBV6-1 and TRBJ1-1, with D perhaps matching TRBD1 (6 bases). CDR3 length: 13 residues. Per the germline V gene, CDR1 is MNHNS and CDR2 is SASEGT. V gave up 4 bases and J gave up 4 bases, with 10 bases separating them.

The chain is built from TRBV27 and TRBJ2-3; TRBD2 matches 10 bases. Trimming took 5 bases from V and 13 from J; bases not matched to a gene: 12. Germline V gives CDR1 MNHEY, CDR2 SMNVEV (reference sequence). The CDR3 spans 14 residues. CDR3 nucleotides: TGTGCCAGCAGTCTCTCCGGAGCGGGAGGGCCGGAGTATTTT. It yields the protein CASSLSGAGGPEYF.

The chain couples TRBV7-6 to TRBJ2-2; D ambiguous. The V end lost 11 bases, the J end lost 5 bases, and 12 bases lay between the germline ends. CDR3 length: 12 amino acids. From germline, CDR1 is SGHVS and CDR2 FNYEAQ. CDR3 amino acids: CALGPGTGELFF. The CDR3 DNA reads TGTGCCTTAGGGCCGGGTACCGGGGAGCTGTTTTTT.

This clonotype was detected ten times or more. The rearrangement joins TRBV28 to TRBJ2-7; the match to TRBD1 covers 8 bases. CDR1 MDHEN and CDR2 SYDVKM come from the germline V gene. V shed 5 bases, J shed 2 bases, and the junction held 5 bases outside the gene matches. The CDR3 spans 14 residues. For the CDR3, the DNA is TGTGCCAGCAGTATCGGACAGGGTACCTACGAGCAGTACTTC. It yields the protein CASSIGQGTYEQYF.

The rearrangement uses TRBV10-3 and TRBJ2-1, with unresolved D. V lost 6 bases and J 0 bases, leaving 12 bases between the germline ends. The CDR3 has 15 residues. Germline CDR1 reads ENHRY; CDR2 reads SYGVKD. The CDR3 nucleotides are TGTGCCATCAGGAGCCACCCCAGCTCCTACAATGAGCAGTTCTTC. This sequence encodes CAIRSHPSSYNEQFF.

This clonotype was picked up a small number of times. V usage is TRBV14 and J usage is TRBJ1-2; the match to TRBD1 covers 7 bases. V trimming: 3 bases; J trimming: 8 bases; junction bases outside the gene matches: 12. Germline assignment: CDR1 SGHDN and CDR2 FVKESK. The CDR3 length is 15 residues. The CDR3 coding sequence is TGTGCCAGCAGCCAGCACGGGACAGACTATGGAGGCTACACCTTC. As protein: CASSQHGTDYGGYTF.

This clonotype was observed a handful of times. A much larger clone lies a single base off, so this may be a read error. This rearrangement joins TRBV12-3 or TRBV12-4 to TRBJ2-3; 7 bases agree with TRBD1. V shed 6 bases, J shed 4 bases, and the junction held 13 bases outside the gene matches. The CDR3 consists of 16 residues. In nucleotides, the CDR3 is TGTGCCAGCAGAAATCAATTGGACAGGTTTCCAGATACGCAGTATTTT. Its protein is CASRNQLDRFPDTQYF.

The sample holds a few counts of this clonotype. The chain is built from TRBV20-1 and TRBJ2-5; perhaps TRBD2 as D (6 bases). The CDR3 runs 13 residues. Trimming removed 5 bases from V and 5 bases from J, with 15 bases in between. Germline CDR1 reads DFQATT; CDR2 reads SNEGSKA (reference sequence). The CDR3 DNA reads TGCAGTGCTTTAGCGGTCCTGGGCGAGACCCAGTACTTC. Amino acids: CSALAVLGETQYF.

Of note for this clonotype: This may arise from a read error, as a much more abundant clone is one base away. V usage is TRBV10-2 and J usage is TRBJ2-7; D not certain. Germline CDR1 is WSHSY and CDR2 is SAAADI. The length of the CDR3 is 12 residues. The CDR3 is CASSHDVYERYF. The DNA of the CDR3 is TGCGCCAGCAGCCACGACGTTTACGAGCGGTACTTC.

This clonotype has at least ten counts. The CDR3 loop is CASSPVQGPDTQYF. CDR3 DNA: TGTGCCAGCTCACCAGTACAGGGTCCAGATACGCAGTATTTT. The chain carries TRBV18 and TRBJ2-3, with D possibly TRBD1 on 6 matching bases. Trimming took off 2 bases at V and 4 bases at J, with 10 bases between the two ends. Germline V gene sequence: CDR1 KGHSH, CDR2 LQKENI. This CDR3 comprises 14 residues.

The chain uses TRBV7-2 and TRBJ2-2; possible D gene TRBD2, 5 bases. The germline V gene encodes CDR1 SGHTA and CDR2 FQGNSA. The ends were cut back, 2 bases at V and 2 bases at J, with 9 bases in the middle. The CDR3 consists of 15 residues. The CDR3 DNA is TGTGCCAGCAGCTTAAACGGGATAAACACCGGGGAGCTGTTTTTT. Its translation: CASSLNGINTGELFF.

There are many counts of this clonotype. The genes are TRBV5-1 and TRBJ2-5; D unresolved. Germline V gives CDR1 SGHRS, CDR2 YFSETQ. This CDR3 is built from 12 residues. V lost 4 bases and J 2 bases, leaving 6 bases between the germline ends. This CDR3 is CASSAQQETQYF. DNA for the CDR3: TGCGCCAGCAGCGCCCAGCAAGAGACCCAGTACTTC.

The DNA for the CDR3 is TGCAGTGCTTTAGGGACAGGGGTGCGGCACCAAGAGACCCAGTACTTC. It is translated as CSALGTGVRHQETQYF. The chain couples TRBV20-1 to TRBJ2-5; TRBD1 matches at 10 bases. The V segment lost 5 bases and the J segment 0 bases; nucleotides outside the gene matches: 9. This CDR3 has 16 amino acids. CDR1 DFQATT and CDR2 SNEGSKA come from the germline V gene (reference sequence).

Ten or more counts support this clonotype. This chain joins TRBV11-2 and TRBJ2-1; 7 nucleotides agree with TRBD2. The CDR3 contains 15 residues. The V and J ends lost 2 bases and 2 bases, in that order; junction bases with no gene match: 3. From germline, CDR1 is SGHAT and CDR2 FQNNGV. CDR3 region: CASSLYAGAYNEQFF. DNA of the CDR3: TGTGCCAGCAGCTTATATGCGGGAGCCTACAATGAGCAGTTCTTC.

This clonotype was picked up many times. The chain joins TRBV6-1 to TRBJ2-1, with D hard to call. The CDR3 has 12 amino acids. The germline gives CDR1 MNHNS, CDR2 SASEGT. Trimming shortened V by 5 bases and J by 10 bases, and 12 bases separated the two germline ends. CDR3 bases: TGTGCCAGCAGTCCCTTTCGGCAGGAGCAGTTCTTC. It specifies CASSPFRQEQFF.

The sample holds a few counts of this clonotype. The chain has TRBV6-1 and TRBJ1-3; tentatively, D is TRBD1 (6 bases). Trimming removed 7 bases from V and 3 bases from J, with 13 bases in between. CDR3 length equals 14 residues. The germline V gene encodes CDR1 MNHNS and CDR2 SASEGT. The CDR3 protein is CASIKQGYGNTIYF. In DNA, the CDR3 is TGTGCCAGCATCAAACAGGGTTATGGAAACACCATATATTTT.

The chain couples TRBV3-1 to TRBJ2-1; 11 nucleotides match TRBD2. The V gene's germline CDR1 is LGHDT and CDR2 YNNKEL (reference sequence). The CDR3 sequence is 19 residues long. V trimming: 4 bases; J trimming: 0 bases; junction bases outside the gene matches: 11. The CDR3 spells CASSPRTSGRPSSYNEQFF. CDR3 nucleotides: TGTGCCAGCAGCCCTAGGACTAGCGGGCGACCGAGCTCCTACAATGAGCAGTTCTTC.

This rearrangement joins TRBV7-3 to TRBJ2-1; TRBD2 matches at 11 bases. The CDR3 has 16 amino acids. V lost 4 bases, J lost 9 bases, and 11 bases stayed unmatched. Germline assignment: CDR1 SGHTA and CDR2 FQGTGA. CDR3 DNA sequence: TGTGCCAGCAGCTCAGGGACTAGCGGACGTAATAGTGAGCAGTTCTTC. This translates into CASSSGTSGRNSEQFF.

This clonotype was detected many times. The rearrangement uses TRBV24-1 and TRBJ1-2; possible D gene TRBD1, 5 bases. Germline-derived CDR1 and CDR2 are KGHDR and SFDVKD. The CDR3 contains 13 residues. Trimming removed 2 bases at V and 5 bases at J, with 8 bases between. The CDR3 DNA reads TGTGCCACCAGTGATTACTCAGGGTATGGCTACACCTTC. It yields the protein CATSDYSGYGYTF.

This clonotype was counted a few times. The V call is TRBV6-1, the J call TRBJ2-1; the match to TRBD1 covers 12 bases. Germline V gene data show CDR1 as MNHNS and CDR2 as SASEGT. After removal of 8 bases from V and 5 bases from J, the junction contained 1 base not matched to a gene. This CDR3 contains 13 residues. DNA of the CDR3: TGTGCCAGCGGGACAGGGGGCCACAATGAGCAGTTCTTC. Translating gives CASGTGGHNEQFF.

This clonotype was counted at least ten times. CDR3 sequence (DNA): TGTGCCAGCAGCCAAGACCAGACAGGGTCCACTGAAGCTTTCTTT. It specifies CASSQDQTGSTEAFF. J is TRBJ1-1 and V is TRBV3-1, with 7 bases that match TRBD1. With V trimmed by 0 bases and J by 4 bases, 5 bases remained unmatched. Germline-derived CDR1 and CDR2 are LGHDT and YNNKEL (reference sequence). The CDR3 spans 15 residues. Looking up the rest from reference TRBV3-1 and TRBJ1-1 gives the full variable domain: DTAVSQTPKYLVTQMGNDKSIKCEQNLGHDTMYWYKQDSKKFLKIMFSYNNKELIINETVPNRFSPKSPDKAHLNLHINSLELGDSAVYFCASSQDQTGSTEAFFGQGTRLTVV.

The chain uses TRBV7-3 and TRBJ1-6; 8 bases fit TRBD1. The CDR3 contains 15 residues. J was trimmed by 9 bases and V by 1 base; bases with no gene match: 5. The germline gives CDR1 SGHTA, CDR2 FQGTGA. CDR3 amino acids: CASSLSGQGGSPLHF. The CDR3 DNA sequence: TGTGCCAGCAGCTTAAGCGGACAGGGAGGTTCACCCCTCCACTTT.

This chain's CDR3 is CASSKSGAKSPDNEQFF. CDR3 DNA sequence: TGTGCCAGCAGCAAATCCGGGGCCAAATCTCCTGACAATGAGCAGTTCTTC. V gene TRBV11-2 combines with J gene TRBJ2-1, with D possibly called TRBD1 or TRBD2 (5 bases each). V was clipped by 5 bases and J by 5 bases, with 22 bases between them. The CDR3 extends over 17 amino acids. Germline loops: CDR1 SGHAT, CDR2 FQNNGV.

The gene calls are TRBV20-1 and TRBJ1-2, with D perhaps matching TRBD1 (5 bases). This CDR3 region has 13 residues. V was pared by 6 bases and J by 6 bases, with 17 bases between. The germline V gene has CDR1 DFQATT and CDR2 SNEGSKA (reference sequence). CDR3 nucleotides: TGCAGTGCCAAAGGCCAGGTGGGACATGGCTACACCTTC. This translates into CSAKGQVGHGYTF.

Many counts were recorded for this clonotype. The J gene is TRBJ1-6, the V gene TRBV3-1; TRBD1 matches at 9 bases. The CDR3 is 15 amino acids. The germline V gene encodes CDR1 LGHDT and CDR2 YNNKEL (reference sequence). J was trimmed by 8 bases and V by 5 bases; bases with no gene match: 7. CDR3 in amino acids: CASSAQGATDSPLHF. In DNA form, the CDR3 reads TGTGCCAGCAGCGCACAGGGGGCAACGGATTCACCCCTCCACTTT.

This clonotype was recorded many times. The CDR3 region has the DNA TGCGCCAGCAGCCCGACTACAGGTCTTAAAAACATTCAGTACTTC. It translates to CASSPTTGLKNIQYF. The V and J genes are TRBV5-1 and TRBJ2-4; D possibly uses TRBD1 or TRBD2 (5 bases each). Germline values: CDR1 SGHRS, CDR2 YFSETQ. There are 15 residues in the CDR3. Trimming took 4 bases from V and 4 from J, leaving 15 bases between them.